The rows below give T cell receptor beta chains drawn from one sample of a study of identical twins. TCRdb reprocessed the 5' RACE reads with MiXCR, giving one entry per CDR3 protein. The sample carries a few hundred thousand distinct CDR3 sequences, over 12% recorded once. This same sample was also part of a study on yellow fever vaccine responses in identical twins.

The sequenced sample was CD4+ T cells sorted from blood. These receptors originate from a woman aged 18-35 years in good health. Both conserved end residues are part of each CDR3. D genes are given only for firm matches. Clone size is not always given. Where it is, it says once, few, many or a class for expanded clones.

>TRBV4-1|.|TRBJ1-1|.
CASSQPGRAFF
>TRBV29-1|few|TRBJ2-3|TRBD2
CSVEEVWGRADTQYF
>TRBV7-9|few|TRBJ2-3|TRBD1
CASSPPGLDRGDTQYF
>TRBV29-1|few|TRBJ1-2|.
CSVEQVGRLHTF
>TRBV5-1|.|TRBJ1-1|.
CASSALVLDTEAFF
>TRBV5-1|few|TRBJ1-1|TRBD1
CASSATGGEVEAFF
>TRBV11-2|.|TRBJ1-1|.
CASSLLWGQYTEAFF
>TRBV5-1|many|TRBJ2-1|TRBD1
CATAHGTGRIDEQFF
>TRBV20-1|.|TRBJ2-3|.
CSARRGGRGDTQYF
>TRBV5-1|few|TRBJ2-3|TRBD2
CASSRALGGDTQYF
>TRBV7-9|few|TRBJ2-1|.
CATLGNEQFF
>TRBV5-1|many|TRBJ1-1|.
CASSHAGKAANTEAFF
>TRBV24-1|few|TRBJ2-1|.
CATRGQSNEQFF
>TRBV20-1|.|TRBJ2-1|TRBD2
CSADVRLAGASDNEQFF
>TRBV24-1|.|TRBJ1-2|.
CATSDLLYGYTF
>TRBV14|many|TRBJ2-2|.
CASSQVRTGELFF
>TRBV2|.|TRBJ2-1|TRBD1
CASSPQGAPEQFF
>TRBV27|.|TRBJ2-3|TRBD1
CASSPGTGERYTDTQYF
>TRBV5-1|few|TRBJ2-1|.
CASSSDFYTRDEQFF
>TRBV7-9|.|TRBJ1-4|.
CASSLGTMNEKLFF
>TRBV5-1|.|TRBJ2-5|.
CTSRANRTQYF
>TRBV2|many|TRBJ2-3|TRBD2
CACRGRPGGTDTQYF
>TRBV10-3|.|TRBJ1-3|.
CAISEFAGRTGNTIYF
>TRBV4-1|few|TRBJ2-5|TRBD2
CASSQDPGLAVEETQYF
>TRBV20-1|.|TRBJ2-5|.
CSASRVVLQETQYF
>TRBV12-3/TRBV12-4|.|TRBJ2-5|TRBD1
CASSFSRGLAETQYF
>TRBV7-9|.|TRBJ2-5|.
CASSLGENTYQETQYF